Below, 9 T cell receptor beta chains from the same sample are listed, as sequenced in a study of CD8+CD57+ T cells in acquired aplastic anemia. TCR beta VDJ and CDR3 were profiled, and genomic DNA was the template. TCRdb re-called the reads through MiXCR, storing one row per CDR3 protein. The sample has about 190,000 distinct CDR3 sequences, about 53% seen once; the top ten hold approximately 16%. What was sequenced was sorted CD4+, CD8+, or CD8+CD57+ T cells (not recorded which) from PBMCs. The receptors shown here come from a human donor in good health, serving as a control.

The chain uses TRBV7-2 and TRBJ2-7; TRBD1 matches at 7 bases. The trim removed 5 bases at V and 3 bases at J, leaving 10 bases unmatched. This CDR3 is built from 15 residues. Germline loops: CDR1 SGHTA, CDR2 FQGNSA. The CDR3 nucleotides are TGTGCCAGCAGCCACCCGACAGGGCGCCTCTACGAGCAGTACTTC. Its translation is CASSHPTGRLYEQYF.

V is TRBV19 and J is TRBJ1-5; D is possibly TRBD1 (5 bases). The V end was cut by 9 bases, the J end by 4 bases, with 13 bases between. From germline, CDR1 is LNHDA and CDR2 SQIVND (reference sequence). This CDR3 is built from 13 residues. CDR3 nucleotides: TGTGCCAGCAGTGAATGGGGGAATCAGCCCCAGCATTTT. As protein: CASSEWGNQPQHF.

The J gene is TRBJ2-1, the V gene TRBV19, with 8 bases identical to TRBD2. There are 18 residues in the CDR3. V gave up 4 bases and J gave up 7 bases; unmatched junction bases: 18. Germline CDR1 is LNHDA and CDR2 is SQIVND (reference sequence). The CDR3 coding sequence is TGTGCCAGTAGTAAACTTGGCGGGGGGTCCGGGGCTTTGAATGAGCAGTTCTTC. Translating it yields CASSKLGGGSGALNEQFF. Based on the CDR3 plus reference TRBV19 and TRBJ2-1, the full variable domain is DGGITQSPKYLFRKEGQNVTLSCEQNLNHDAMYWYRQDPGQGLRLIYYSQIVNDFQKGDIAEGYSVSREKKESFPLTVTSAQKNPTAFYLCASSKLGGGSGALNEQFFGPGTRLTVL.

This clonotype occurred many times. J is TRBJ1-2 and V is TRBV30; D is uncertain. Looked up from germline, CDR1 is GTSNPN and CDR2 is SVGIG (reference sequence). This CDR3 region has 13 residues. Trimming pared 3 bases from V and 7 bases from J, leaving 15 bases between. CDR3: CAWREGSSGGYTF. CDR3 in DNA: TGTGCCTGGAGGGAGGGTAGCTCCGGTGGCTACACCTTC.

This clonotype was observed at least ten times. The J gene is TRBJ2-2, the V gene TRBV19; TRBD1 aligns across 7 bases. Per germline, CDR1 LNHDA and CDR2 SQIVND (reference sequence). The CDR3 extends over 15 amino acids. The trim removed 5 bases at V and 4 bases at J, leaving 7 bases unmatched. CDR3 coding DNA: TGTGCCAGTAGTCCTCGGGCAGGGGGCACCGGGGAGCTGTTTTTT. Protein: CASSPRAGGTGELFF.

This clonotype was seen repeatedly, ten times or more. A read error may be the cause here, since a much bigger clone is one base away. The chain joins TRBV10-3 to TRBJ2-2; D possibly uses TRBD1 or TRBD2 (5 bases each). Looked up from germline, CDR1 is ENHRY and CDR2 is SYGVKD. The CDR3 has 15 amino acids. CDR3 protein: CAISRSGLNTGEPFF. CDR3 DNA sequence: TGTGCCATCAGTCGGTCAGGGCTTAACACCGGGGAGCCGTTTTTT.

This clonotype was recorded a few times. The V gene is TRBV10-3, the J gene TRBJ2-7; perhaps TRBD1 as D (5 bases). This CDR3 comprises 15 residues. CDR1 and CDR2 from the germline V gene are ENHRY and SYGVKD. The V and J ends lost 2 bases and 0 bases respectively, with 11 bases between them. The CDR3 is CAISELQGASYEQYF. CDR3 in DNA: TGTGCCATCAGTGAGCTCCAGGGTGCCTCCTACGAGCAGTACTTC.

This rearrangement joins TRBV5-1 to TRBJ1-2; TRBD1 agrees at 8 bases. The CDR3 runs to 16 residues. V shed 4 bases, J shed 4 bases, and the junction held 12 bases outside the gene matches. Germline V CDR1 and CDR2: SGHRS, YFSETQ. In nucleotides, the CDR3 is TGCGCCAGCAGCACCCCTGCGACAGGGGAGGCCTATGGCTACACCTTC. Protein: CASSTPATGEAYGYTF. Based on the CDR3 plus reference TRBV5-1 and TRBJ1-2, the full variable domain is KAGVTQTPRYLIKTRGQQVTLSCSPISGHRSVSWYQQTPGQGLQFLFEYFSETQRNKGNFPGRFSGRQFSNSRSEMNVSTLELGDSALYLCASSTPATGEAYGYTFGSGTRLTVV.

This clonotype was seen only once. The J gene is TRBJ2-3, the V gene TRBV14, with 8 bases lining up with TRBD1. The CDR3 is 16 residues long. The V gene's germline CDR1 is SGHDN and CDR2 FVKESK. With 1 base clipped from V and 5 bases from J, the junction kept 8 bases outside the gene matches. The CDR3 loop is CASSQGLRGQGDTQYF. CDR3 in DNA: TGTGCCAGCAGCCAAGGACTCAGGGGGCAGGGAGATACGCAGTATTTT.